Listed below are T cell receptor beta chains from one sample, sequenced in a study of T cell responses to AZD1222 COVID-19 vaccine. The assay was immunoSEQ multiplex PCR, and TCRdb's table has in-frame clones only and misses some. The data hold over 150,000 clones, with approximately 90% observed a single time. The sample consisted of peripheral blood, taken on day 0 of MenACWY control vaccination. All receptors derive from an adult in good health. Both conserved end residues are part of each CDR3. A D gene is named only where the DNA matches it firmly. Clone size is stated in some rows and not others, as once, few, many or a class when expanded.

clone_size,d_call,v_call,j_call,cdr3_nt,cdr3_aa
NA,NA,TRBV7-9,TRBJ1-5,TGTGCCAGCAGCCGTCAGGCGGGTCAGCCCCAGCATTTT,CASSRQAGQPQHF
once,NA,TRBV15,TRBJ2-7,TGTGCCACCAGCACGGGCTGGGGGCGGGAGAGGAGCGGCGAGCAGTACTTC,CATSTGWGRERSGEQYF
NA,TRBD2,TRBV7-9,TRBJ2-3,TGTGCCAGCAGCTTAGGGGCTAGCGGACTACCTTGGACAGATACGCAGTATTTT,CASSLGASGLPWTDTQYF
NA,NA,TRBV15,TRBJ2-6,TGTGCCACCAGCAGAGATTGGAGGCAGACCTCTGGGGCCAACGTCCTGACTTTC,CATSRDWRQTSGANVLTF
NA,NA,TRBV5-1,TRBJ1-2,TGCGCCAGCAGCTTGGGGGATTTGGACTATGGCTACACCTTC,CASSLGDLDYGYTF
NA,NA,TRBV27,TRBJ1-6,TGTGCCAGCGCCCCGGGGCACGAGGGTTCACCCCTCCACTTT,CASAPGHEGSPLHF
NA,TRBD2,TRBV9,TRBJ2-7,TGTGCCAGCAGCTTCAGTAGCGGGACTGGCTCCTACGAGCAGTACTTC,CASSFSSGTGSYEQYF
NA,TRBD1,TRBV14,TRBJ2-1,TGTGCCAGCAGCCACCACACCGGGACAGGCTCCTACAATGAGCAGTTCTTC,CASSHHTGTGSYNEQFF
NA,NA,TRBV6-2/TRBV6-3,TRBJ1-5,TGTGCCAGCAGTCGAGGGCAAACGGGAATGCCCCAGCATTTT,CASSRGQTGMPQHF
NA,NA,TRBV21-1,TRBJ2-1,TGTGCCAGCAGCACAAAACCGGGACTAGCGGGAGACTCCTACAATGAGCAGTTCTTC,CASSTKPGLAGDSYNEQFF
once,TRBD1,TRBV3-1/TRBV3-2,TRBJ1-5,TGTGCCAGCAGCCCCGGACAGGGGGCCGGTAAACAGCCCCAGCATTTT,CASSPGQGAGKQPQHF
NA,NA,TRBV2,TRBJ1-2,TGTGCCAGCAGGCCCGACGCAAACTATGGCTACACCTTC,CASRPDANYGYTF
NA,NA,TRBV15,TRBJ1-4,TGTGCCACCAGCAGAGACCGGGTAGCTAATGAAAAACTGTTTTTT,CATSRDRVANEKLFF
NA,TRBD1,TRBV6-6,TRBJ1-3,TGTGCCAGCAAGGAAGGGACAGGGGCTGGAAACACCATATATTTT,CASKEGTGAGNTIYF
NA,NA,TRBV14,TRBJ2-7,TGTGCCAGCAGCCAAGATCCAGCGGGCCACTACGAGCAGTACTTC,CASSQDPAGHYEQYF
NA,NA,TRBV6-5,TRBJ2-1,TGTGCCAGCAGCCGTTATGCGCCGGACAATGAGCAGTTCTTC,CASSRYAPDNEQFF
NA,NA,TRBV3-1/TRBV3-2,TRBJ1-2,TGTGCCAGCAGCCAAGATCGCGAGGGCTCTCGTGGCTACACCTTC,CASSQDREGSRGYTF
few,NA,TRBV4-1,TRBJ2-7,TGCGCCAGCAGCCAAGGGCCTCAGACGATATTTGCCCCCTACGAGCAGTACTTC,CASSQGPQTIFAPYEQYF
NA,TRBD1,TRBV3-1/TRBV3-2,TRBJ1-1,TGTGCCAGCAGCTATGGGACAGCGAACACTGAAGCTTTCTTT,CASSYGTANTEAFF
NA,TRBD2,TRBV7-2,TRBJ2-7,TGTGCCAGCAGCTTCGGACTAGCGGGGACCTACGAGCAGTACTTC,CASSFGLAGTYEQYF
NA,NA,TRBV3-1/TRBV3-2,TRBJ1-4,TGTGCCAGCAGCCAAGGCTGGGATGAAAAACTGTTTTTT,CASSQGWDEKLFF
NA,NA,TRBV27,TRBJ1-3,TGTGCCAGCAGTTTTGTCTCAGGCCCCTCTGGAAACACCATATATTTT,CASSFVSGPSGNTIYF
NA,TRBD1,TRBV19,TRBJ2-6,TGTGCCAGTAGGACAGGGGCCTTGAGGGCCAACGTCCTGACTTTC,CASRTGALRANVLTF
NA,NA,TRBV28,TRBJ1-5,TGTGCCAGCAGTTTGCTCAGTCCGGGCAATCAGCCCCAGCATTTT,CASSLLSPGNQPQHF
NA,NA,TRBV6-2/TRBV6-3,TRBJ1-1,TGTGCCAGCAGTTACTTTAACACTGAAGCTTTCTTT,CASSYFNTEAFF
NA,TRBD1,TRBV19,TRBJ1-5,TGTGCCAGTAGGAGAAACCCTGGGACAGATAGAGCGCAGCCCCAGCATTTT,CASRRNPGTDRAQPQHF
once,NA,TRBV27,TRBJ2-7,TGTGCCAGCAGTCGCGGACAAAGCTACGAGCAGTACTTC,CASSRGQSYEQYF
NA,NA,TRBV3-1/TRBV3-2,TRBJ2-7,TGTGCCAGCAGCCAGCTCTACGAGCAGTACTTC,CASSQLYEQYF
NA,NA,TRBV24-1,TRBJ2-5,TGTGCCACCAGTGATTTAGCCTCGGGGGCACAAGAGACCCAGTACTTC,CATSDLASGAQETQYF
once,TRBD1,TRBV5-1,TRBJ2-6,TGCGCCAGCCGCCGACAGGGGGACTCTGGGGCCAACGTCCTGACTTTC,CASRRQGDSGANVLTF
NA,NA,TRBV28,TRBJ2-5,TGTGCCAGCAGCCTAATCGGGGAGACCCAGTACTTC,CASSLIGETQYF
NA,NA,TRBV18,TRBJ1-4,TGTGCCAGCTCACCGTCGGAACTACCTAATGAAAAACTGTTTTTT,CASSPSELPNEKLFF